This T cell receptor beta chain was found in a study of regulatory T cells in long-lasting Graves disease. Arm-PCR of CDR3 regions and iRepertoire HTBI primers were the basis on which TCR beta libraries were built. MiXCR, applied by TCRdb to the multiplex PCR reads, yields one record per CDR3 protein. The sample contains approximately 540,000 distinct CDR3 sequences, 12% of which appear only once. Indicated time point: newly diagnosed GD, antithyroid drugs for less than 3 months. PBMC-extracted RNA yielded the TCR library. Germline V gene sequence: CDR1 DFQATT, CDR2 SNEGSKA (reference sequence). V lost 0 bases, J lost 8 bases, and 14 bases lay in between. There are 15 residues in the CDR3. Study outcomes and limitations: Favoring TRBV28, TRBJ1-2 and TRBJ2-5 was a feature seen in persistent disease. Among persistent patients, a larger number of public clonotypes were shared (approximately 2,900) than among newly diagnosed patients (more than 850).

In its sample, this clonotype was seen many times. Its cognate antigen is unknown. The same sample was also studied in work on T cells in Graves' hyperthyroidism and ophthalmopathy. That paper states: Diagnosis relied on clinical symptoms, serum thyroxine and TRAb, thyroid ultrasound and orbital computed tomography.

The chain carries TRBV20-1 and TRBJ1-6, with D possibly being TRBD1 (5 bases). This sequence was found in a woman in her thirties with Graves disease. This specimen consisted of peripheral blood mononuclear cells (PBMCs), obtained at new diagnosis, from a patient treated with antithyroid drugs. The CDR3 DNA is TGCAGTGCTAGAGATGGGGGACGGTTGGATTCACCCCTCCACTTT. This encodes CSARDGGRLDSPLHF.